This T cell receptor (beta chain) was sequenced for a study of cytomegalovirus exposure and HLA in healthy donors. As to this clone: Its antigen is as yet unknown.

The germline V and J ends were trimmed by 4 bases and 1 base, with 8 bases remaining between them. CDR1 is MNHEY and CDR2 is SVGAGI in the germline V gene. This CDR3 contains 14 residues. Both 60 Vbeta primers and 13 Jbeta primers went into the PCR. Here immunoSEQ multiplex PCR was the method, and the copy in TCRdb shows in-frame clones only, minus some. The sample has roughly 88,000 clones; approximately 80% are singletons. The study's findings and limits: Later analysis reportedly placed an Asian-associated ancestry cluster below the roughly 640-donor mean in N-insertions. Clonal expansion, a later analysis showed, was greater in HLA-associated TCR beta chains than in equally common others.

The chain joins TRBV6-5 to TRBJ2-1; a weak D match, TRBD1 (5 bases). The origin of this receptor is a man aged 30 to 39 in good health and CMV-seropositive. The sequenced sample was PBMCs. CDR3 bases: TGTGCCAGCAGTTTCCAGGGATCCTACAATGAGCAGTTCTTC. This encodes CASSFQGSYNEQFF.